This record covers a single T cell receptor (beta chain). It lacks a known antigen. Base qualities are not provided; no much larger clone lies one nucleotide away. This sample was taken from a study of technical replicates of blood from several donors (dated by TCRdb to 2016 to 2017). The germline V gene (reference sequence) specifies SEHNR as CDR1 and FQNEAQ as CDR2. At the junction V is shortened by 5 bases and J by 9 bases, with 11 bases in between. Counted from cysteine to phenylalanine, this CDR3 has 12 amino acids. Only the CDR3 part of the read is kept: 36 bases, read in frame from the first base. The library was prepared using the immunoSEQ multiplex PCR assay. The table comes from immuneACCESS by way of TCRdb, which keeps in-frame sequences with V and J called. Part of the clones is missing from these tables; in studies checked, under half for an unresolved V gene and the rest for unknown reasons. This sample gives tens of thousands of clones in total; approximately 80% of them show up just once. Roughly 3.7% of the sample lies in the top ten.

The V gene is TRBV7-9 and the J gene is TRBJ2-1; a tentative D call is TRBD2 (5 bases match). This receptor was taken from a human donor in good health. Some clones in this sample may be carry-over from other donors' samples. Source material: PBMCs. The CDR3 protein sequence reads: CASSTWTGEQFF. The nucleotide sequence reads as follows: TGTGCCAGCAGCACTTGGACTGGTGAGCAGTTCTTC.